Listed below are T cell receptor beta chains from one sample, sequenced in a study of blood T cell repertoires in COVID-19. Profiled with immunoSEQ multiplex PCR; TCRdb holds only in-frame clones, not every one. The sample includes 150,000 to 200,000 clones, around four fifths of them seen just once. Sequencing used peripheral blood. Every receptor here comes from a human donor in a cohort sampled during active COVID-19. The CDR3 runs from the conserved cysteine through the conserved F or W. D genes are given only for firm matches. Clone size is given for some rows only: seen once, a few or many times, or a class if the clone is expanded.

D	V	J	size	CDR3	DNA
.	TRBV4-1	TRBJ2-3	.	CASSQSEATDTQYF	TGCGCCAGCAGCCAATCCGAGGCGACAGATACGCAGTATTTT
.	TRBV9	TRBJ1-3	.	CASSVAVRSSSGNTIYF	TGTGCCAGCAGCGTAGCGGTCAGGTCCTCTTCTGGAAACACCATATATTTT
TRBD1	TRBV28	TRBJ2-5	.	CASSTGTGAQETQYF	TGTGCCAGCAGCACAGGGACAGGGGCACAAGAGACCCAGTACTTC
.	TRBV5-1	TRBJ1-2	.	CASSLDDSSDGYTF	TGCGCCAGCAGCTTGGATGACAGCTCGGATGGCTACACCTTC
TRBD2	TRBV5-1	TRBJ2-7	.	CASSLAVGASGNEQYF	TGCGCCAGCAGCTTGGCGGTAGGGGCTAGCGGGAACGAGCAGTACTTC
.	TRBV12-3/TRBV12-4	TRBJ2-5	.	CASSFVLQETQYF	TGTGCCAGCAGTTTTGTCCTCCAAGAGACCCAGTACTTC
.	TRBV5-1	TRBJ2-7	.	CASSLTSYEQYF	TGCGCCAGCAGCTTGACTAGCTACGAGCAGTACTTC
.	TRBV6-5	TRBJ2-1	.	CASVELVYNEQFF	TGTGCCAGCGTCGAGTTGGTGTACAATGAGCAGTTCTTC
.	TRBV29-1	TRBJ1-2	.	CSVLKAVNGYTF	TGCAGCGTTCTGAAGGCGGTCAATGGCTACACCTTC
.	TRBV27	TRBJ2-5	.	CASSRILGGETQYF	TGTGCCAGCAGTAGGATACTCGGAGGGGAGACCCAGTACTTC
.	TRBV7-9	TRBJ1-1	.	CASSPPLKNTEAFF	TGTGCCAGCAGCCCTCCCCTAAAGAACACTGAAGCTTTCTTT
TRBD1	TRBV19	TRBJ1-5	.	CASTGTGALYSNQPQHF	TGTGCCAGTACTGGAACAGGGGCCCTCTATAGCAATCAGCCCCAGCATTTT
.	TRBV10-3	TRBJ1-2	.	CAISESTGVYGYTF	TGTGCCATCAGTGAGTCGACAGGAGTCTATGGCTACACCTTC
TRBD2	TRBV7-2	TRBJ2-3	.	CASSPRTSIVVDTQYF	TGTGCCAGCAGCCCGCGGACTAGTATTGTGGTCGATACGCAGTATTTT
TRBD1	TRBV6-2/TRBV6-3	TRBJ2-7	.	CASSYGRTGSYEQYF	TGTGCCAGCAGTTACGGCAGGACAGGGTCCTACGAGCAGTACTTC
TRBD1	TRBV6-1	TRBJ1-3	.	CASSEDGTGSIYF	TGTGCCAGCAGTGAAGACGGGACAGGGTCTATATATTTT
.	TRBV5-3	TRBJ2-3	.	CARSLPPHRAHGTDTQYF	TGTGCCAGAAGCTTGCCCCCTCACAGGGCTCATGGCACAGATACGCAGTATTTT
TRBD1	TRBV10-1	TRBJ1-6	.	CASSDGTGGFGNSPLHF	TGCGCCAGCAGTGATGGGACAGGGGGCTTTGGTAATTCACCCCTCCACTTT
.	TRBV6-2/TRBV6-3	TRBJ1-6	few	CASSYSNIERNSPLHF	TGTGCCAGCAGTTACTCGAATATTGAGCGCAATTCACCCCTCCACTTT
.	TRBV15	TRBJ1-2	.	CATSNPGTGIYGYTF	TGTGCCACCAGCAACCCAGGCACAGGGATCTATGGCTACACCTTC
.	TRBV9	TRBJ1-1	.	CASSVANSMNTEAFF	TGTGCCAGCAGCGTAGCGAACAGCATGAACACTGAAGCTTTCTTT
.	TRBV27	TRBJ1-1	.	CASRGGVGTEAFF	TGTGCCAGCAGGGGGGGGGTCGGAACTGAAGCTTTCTTT
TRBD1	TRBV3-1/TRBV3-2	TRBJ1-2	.	CASSQGTGDNYGYTF	TGTGCCAGCAGCCAAGGGACAGGGGACAACTATGGCTACACCTTC
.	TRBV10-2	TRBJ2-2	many	CASSEARGYTGELFF	TGCGCCAGCAGTGAGGCAAGGGGATACACCGGGGAGCTGTTTTTT
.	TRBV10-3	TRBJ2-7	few	CATGGTAKSLTKQYF	TGTGCCACCGGAGGGACGGCGAAAAGCCTTACGAAGCAGTACTTC
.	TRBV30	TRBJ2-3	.	CAWSVSAGTDTQYF	TGTGCCTGGAGTGTCAGCGCCGGAACAGATACGCAGTATTTT
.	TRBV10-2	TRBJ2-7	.	CASSARSYEQYF	TGCGCCAGCAGTGCGCGGTCCTACGAGCAGTACTTC
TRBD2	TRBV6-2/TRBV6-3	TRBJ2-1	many	CASSYSRGGGNYNEQFF	TGTGCCAGCAGTTACTCGAGGGGCGGGGGTAACTACAATGAGCAGTTCTTC
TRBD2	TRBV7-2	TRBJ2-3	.	CASSLAGRRESMTDTQYF	TGTGCCAGCAGCTTAGCCGGGCGGCGGGAGTCGATGACAGATACGCAGTATTTT